The rows below give T cell receptor beta chains drawn from one sample of a study of identical twins. TCRdb independently ran MiXCR on the 5' RACE reads; one entry per CDR3 protein. The table records roughly 490,000 distinct CDR3 sequences, around 15% of them present only once. This same sample was also taken into another study, of yellow fever vaccine responses in identical twins.

The specimen sequenced was CD4+ T cells sorted from blood. The receptors derive from a woman between 18 and 30 years old in good health. The CDR3 runs from the conserved cysteine through the conserved F or W. The D gene is left open where the match is weak. Only some rows state a clone size, as once, few, many or a class for expanded clones.

CDR3 protein	CDR3 DNA	D gene	V gene	clone size	J gene
CASSYLPPGQGARETQYF	TGTGCCAGCAGTTACCTACCGCCGGGACAGGGGGCACGAGAGACCCAGTACTTC	TRBD1	TRBV6-5	-	TRBJ2-5
CASSPSGHNEQFF	TGCGCCAGCAGCCCTAGCGGACACAATGAGCAGTTCTTC	TRBD2	TRBV5-1	many	TRBJ2-1
CASSLEGSGRAVTKNIQYF	TGCGCCAGCAGCTTGGAGGGCAGCGGGAGGGCCGTGACCAAAAACATTCAGTACTTC	TRBD2	TRBV5-1	few	TRBJ2-4
CASSRMGSPDF	TGCGCCAGCAGCCGCATGGGCAGCCCCGACTTC	-	TRBV4-1	many	TRBJ1-2
CATSDITDQQGRRETQYF	TGTGCCACCAGTGATATAACAGATCAACAGGGGAGGAGAGAGACCCAGTACTTC	-	TRBV24-1	few	TRBJ2-5
CASRYGGQGAQKTEAFF	TGTGCCAGCAGATACGGGGGACAGGGGGCGCAGAAGACTGAAGCTTTCTTT	TRBD1	TRBV6-5	many	TRBJ1-1
CASNQGPTNTGELFF	TGTGCCAGCAATCAGGGCCCTACGAACACCGGGGAGCTGTTTTTT	-	TRBV6-2/TRBV6-3	few	TRBJ2-2
CSVEVLGQASPNYGYTF	TGCAGCGTTGAAGTCTTGGGACAGGCCTCTCCTAACTATGGCTACACCTTC	TRBD1	TRBV29-1	-	TRBJ1-2
CASSESSGSFYNEQFF	TGTGCCAGCAGCGAATCTAGCGGGAGTTTCTACAATGAGCAGTTCTTC	TRBD2	TRBV7-2	-	TRBJ2-1
CSARDVGEQYF	TGCAGTGCTAGAGATGTGGGGGAGCAGTACTTC	-	TRBV20-1	-	TRBJ2-7
CASSSSGVDEQYF	TGCGCCAGCAGCTCTAGCGGGGTCGACGAGCAGTACTTC	TRBD2	TRBV5-1	few	TRBJ2-7
CASSYRDTIEAFF	TGTGCCAGCAGTTACCGGGACACGATAGAAGCTTTCTTT	-	TRBV12-3/TRBV12-4	many	TRBJ1-1
CASSRYRDLTDTQYF	TGTGCCAGCAGTCGCTACCGGGACCTCACAGATACGCAGTATTTT	-	TRBV7-9	-	TRBJ2-3
CASSPGHVGFYEQYF	TGTGCCAGCAGCCCGGGGCATGTAGGGTTCTACGAGCAGTACTTC	-	TRBV9	-	TRBJ2-7
CATSDPTSGGLPQYF	TGTGCCACCAGTGACCCTACTAGCGGGGGACTCCCTCAGTACTTC	TRBD2	TRBV24-1	-	TRBJ2-4
CSVRPGGSSYNEQFF	TGCAGCGTTCGGCCAGGGGGAAGCTCCTACAATGAGCAGTTCTTC	TRBD1	TRBV29-1	many	TRBJ2-1
CASSFGSGTGGNQPQHF	TGTGCCAGCAGTTTTGGGTCCGGGACAGGGGGCAATCAGCCCCAGCATTTT	TRBD1	TRBV12-3/TRBV12-4	many	TRBJ1-5
CASTADSREQYF	TGTGCCAGCACCGCCGATAGCCGCGAGCAGTACTTC	-	TRBV2	-	TRBJ2-7
CASSSPKVAGGDNEQFF	TGTGCCAGCAGTTCCCCTAAAGTAGCGGGAGGGGACAATGAGCAGTTCTTC	TRBD2	TRBV6-2/TRBV6-3	few	TRBJ2-1
CASSLGSSADTQYF	TGCGCCAGCAGCTTGGGGTCCTCGGCAGATACGCAGTATTTT	-	TRBV5-1	-	TRBJ2-3
CASSLGIRTSGARSDTQYF	TGTGCCAGCAGCTTAGGGATCAGGACTAGCGGGGCACGATCAGATACGCAGTATTTT	TRBD2	TRBV7-8	-	TRBJ2-3
CASSPPGQRGQETQYF	TGCGCCAGCAGCCCACCGGGCCAGCGGGGGCAAGAGACCCAGTACTTC	TRBD2	TRBV5-1	-	TRBJ2-5
CASTELGDHEQYF	TGTGCCAGCACCGAATTAGGGGATCACGAGCAGTACTTC	-	TRBV7-9	-	TRBJ2-7
CASSQLADTQYF	TGTGCCAGCAGCCAACTGGCAGATACGCAGTATTTT	-	TRBV3-1	many	TRBJ2-3
CASSLVGATNTEAFF	TGCGCCAGCAGCCTGGTGGGGGCCACTAACACTGAAGCTTTCTTT	-	TRBV5-1	few	TRBJ1-1
CASSLAGTGLGEQYF	TGTGCCAGCAGTTTAGCGGGGACAGGGCTTGGGGAGCAGTACTTC	TRBD1	TRBV12-3/TRBV12-4	-	TRBJ2-7
CAISVAGGNTGELFF	TGTGCCATCAGTGTAGCGGGAGGGAACACCGGGGAGCTGTTTTTT	TRBD2	TRBV10-3	many	TRBJ2-2
CSVEEGQGSIGAFF	TGCAGCGTTGAAGAGGGACAGGGGTCGATTGGAGCTTTCTTT	TRBD1	TRBV29-1	many	TRBJ1-1
CASTLGGGPPNSPLHF	TGTGCCAGCACCCTCGGGGGGGGCCCACCTAATTCACCCCTCCACTTT	-	TRBV7-8	many	TRBJ1-6